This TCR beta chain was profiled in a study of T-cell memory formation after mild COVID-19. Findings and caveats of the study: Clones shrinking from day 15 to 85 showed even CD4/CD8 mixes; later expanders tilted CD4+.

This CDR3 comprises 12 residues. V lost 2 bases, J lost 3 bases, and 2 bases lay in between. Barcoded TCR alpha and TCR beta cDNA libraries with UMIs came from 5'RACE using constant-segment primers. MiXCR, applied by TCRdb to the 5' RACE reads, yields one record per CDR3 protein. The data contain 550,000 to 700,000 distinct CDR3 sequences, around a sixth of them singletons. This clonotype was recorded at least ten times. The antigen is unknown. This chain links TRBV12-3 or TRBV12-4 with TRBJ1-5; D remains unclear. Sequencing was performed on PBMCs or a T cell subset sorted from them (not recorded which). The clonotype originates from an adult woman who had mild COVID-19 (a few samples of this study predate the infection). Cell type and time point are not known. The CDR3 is CASSLNNQPQHF. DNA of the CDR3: TGTGCCAGCAGTTTAAACAATCAGCCCCAGCATTTT.